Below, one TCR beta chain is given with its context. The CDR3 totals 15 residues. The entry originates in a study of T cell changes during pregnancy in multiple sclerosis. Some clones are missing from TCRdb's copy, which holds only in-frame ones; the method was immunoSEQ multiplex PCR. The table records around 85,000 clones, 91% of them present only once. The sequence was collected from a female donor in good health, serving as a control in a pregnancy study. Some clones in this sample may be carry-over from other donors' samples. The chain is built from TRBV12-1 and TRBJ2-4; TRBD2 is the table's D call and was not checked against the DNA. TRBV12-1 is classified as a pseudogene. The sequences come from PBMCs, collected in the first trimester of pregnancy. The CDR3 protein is CASSLIRGDKNIQYF. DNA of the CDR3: TGTGCCAGCAGCTTGATTCGGGGGGACAAAAACATTCAGTACTTC.